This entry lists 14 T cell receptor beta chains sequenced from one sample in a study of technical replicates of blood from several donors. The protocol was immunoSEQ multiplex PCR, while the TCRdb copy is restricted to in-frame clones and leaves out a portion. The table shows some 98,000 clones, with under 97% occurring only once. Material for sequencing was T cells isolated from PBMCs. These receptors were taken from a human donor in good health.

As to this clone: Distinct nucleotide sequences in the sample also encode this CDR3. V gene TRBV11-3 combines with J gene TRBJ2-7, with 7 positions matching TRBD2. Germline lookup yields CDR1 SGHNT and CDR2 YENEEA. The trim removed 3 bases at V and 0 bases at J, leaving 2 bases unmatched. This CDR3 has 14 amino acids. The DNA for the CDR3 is TGTGCCAGCAGCTTGGGGGGGAGCTCCTACGAGCAGTACTTC. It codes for CASSLGGSSYEQYF.

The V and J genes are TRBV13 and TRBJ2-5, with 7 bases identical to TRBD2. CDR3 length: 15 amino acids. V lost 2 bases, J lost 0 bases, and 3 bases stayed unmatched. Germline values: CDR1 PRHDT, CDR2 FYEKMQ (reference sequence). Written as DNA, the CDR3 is TGTGCCAGCAGCTTACAACGGGGGGACCAAGAGACCCAGTACTTC. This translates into CASSLQRGDQETQYF.

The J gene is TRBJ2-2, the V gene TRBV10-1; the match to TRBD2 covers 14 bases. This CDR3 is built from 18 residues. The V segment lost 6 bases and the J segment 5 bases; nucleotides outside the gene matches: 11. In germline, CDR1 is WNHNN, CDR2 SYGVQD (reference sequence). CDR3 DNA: TGCGCCAGCAGCGTCCCCGGGGGACTAGCGGGAGAAACCGGGGAGCTGTTTTTT. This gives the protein CASSVPGGLAGETGELFF.

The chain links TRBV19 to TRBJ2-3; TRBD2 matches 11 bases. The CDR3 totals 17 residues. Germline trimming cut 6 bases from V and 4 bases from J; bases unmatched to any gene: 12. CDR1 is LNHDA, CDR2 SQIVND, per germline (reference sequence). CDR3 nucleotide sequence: TGTGCCAGTAGCCTGAGACTAGCGGGGTGGGGCGCAGATACGCAGTATTTT. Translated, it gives CASSLRLAGWGADTQYF. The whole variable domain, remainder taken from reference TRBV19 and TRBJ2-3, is DGGITQSPKYLFRKEGQNVTLSCEQNLNHDAMYWYRQDPGQGLRLIYYSQIVNDFQKGDIAEGYSVSREKKESFPLTVTSAQKNPTAFYLCASSLRLAGWGADTQYFGPGTRLTVL.

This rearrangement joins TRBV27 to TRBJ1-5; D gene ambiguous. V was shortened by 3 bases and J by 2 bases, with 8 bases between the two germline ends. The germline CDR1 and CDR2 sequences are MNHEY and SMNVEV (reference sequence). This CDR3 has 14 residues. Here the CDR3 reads CASSFSGGNQPQHF. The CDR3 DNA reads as TGTGCCAGCAGTTTCAGCGGGGGCAATCAGCCCCAGCATTTT.

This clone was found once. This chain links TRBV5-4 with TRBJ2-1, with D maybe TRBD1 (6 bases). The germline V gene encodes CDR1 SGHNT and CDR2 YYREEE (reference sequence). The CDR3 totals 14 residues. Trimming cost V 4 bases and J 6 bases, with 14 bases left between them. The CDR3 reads CASSPQGRLNEQFF. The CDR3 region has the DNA TGTGCCAGCAGCCCACAGGGACGGCTCAATGAGCAGTTCTTC. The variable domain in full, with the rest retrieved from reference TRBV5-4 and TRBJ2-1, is ETGVTQSPTHLIKTRGQQVTLRCSSQSGHNTVSWYQQALGQGPQFIFQYYREEENGRGNFPPRFSGLQFPNYSSELNVNALELDDSALYLCASSPQGRLNEQFFGPGTRLTVL.

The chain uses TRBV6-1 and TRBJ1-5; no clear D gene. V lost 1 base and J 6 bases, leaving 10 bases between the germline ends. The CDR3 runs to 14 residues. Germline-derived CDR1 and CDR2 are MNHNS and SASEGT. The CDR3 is CASSEDGVSQPQHF. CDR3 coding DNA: TGTGCCAGCAGTGAAGACGGGGTTTCTCAGCCCCAGCATTTT.

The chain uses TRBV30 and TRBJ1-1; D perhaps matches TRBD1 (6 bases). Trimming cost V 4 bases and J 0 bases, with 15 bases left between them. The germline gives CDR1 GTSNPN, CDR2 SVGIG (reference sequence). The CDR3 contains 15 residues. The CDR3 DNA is TGTGCCTGGAAATTTTCTGGACAGATGAACACTGAAGCTTTCTTT. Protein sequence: CAWKFSGQMNTEAFF.

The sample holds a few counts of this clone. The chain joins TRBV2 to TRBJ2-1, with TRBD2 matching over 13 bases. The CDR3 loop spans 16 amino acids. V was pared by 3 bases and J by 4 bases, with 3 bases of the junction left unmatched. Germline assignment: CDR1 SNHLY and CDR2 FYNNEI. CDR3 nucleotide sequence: TGTGCCAGCAGTGATGGACTAGCGGGGGATTACAATGAGCAGTTCTTC. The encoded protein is CASSDGLAGDYNEQFF.

The CDR3: CASSTLNENEQFF. The CDR3 DNA sequence: TGTGCCAGTAGTACTCTTAACGAGAATGAGCAGTTCTTC. The chain has TRBV19 and TRBJ2-1; no definite D call. The CDR3 totals 13 residues. The V end was cut by 4 bases, the J end by 7 bases, with 11 bases between. Germline CDR1 is LNHDA and CDR2 is SQIVND (reference sequence). The complete variable domain, with remaining parts taken from reference TRBV19 and TRBJ2-1, reads DGGITQSPKYLFRKEGQNVTLSCEQNLNHDAMYWYRQDPGQGLRLIYYSQIVNDFQKGDIAEGYSVSREKKESFPLTVTSAQKNPTAFYLCASSTLNENEQFFGPGTRLTVL.

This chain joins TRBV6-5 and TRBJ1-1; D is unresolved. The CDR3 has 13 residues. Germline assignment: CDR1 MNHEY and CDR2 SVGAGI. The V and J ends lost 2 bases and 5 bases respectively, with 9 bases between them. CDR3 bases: TGTGCCAGCAGTTACAACGTTGAGACTGAAGCTTTCTTT. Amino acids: CASSYNVETEAFF.

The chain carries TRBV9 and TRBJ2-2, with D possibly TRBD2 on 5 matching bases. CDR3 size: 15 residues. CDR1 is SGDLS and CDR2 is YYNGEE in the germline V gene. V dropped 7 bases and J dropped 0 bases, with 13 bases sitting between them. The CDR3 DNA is TGTGCCAGCCGAGTCTCAGCGGCGAACACCGGGGAGCTGTTTTTT. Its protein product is CASRVSAANTGELFF.

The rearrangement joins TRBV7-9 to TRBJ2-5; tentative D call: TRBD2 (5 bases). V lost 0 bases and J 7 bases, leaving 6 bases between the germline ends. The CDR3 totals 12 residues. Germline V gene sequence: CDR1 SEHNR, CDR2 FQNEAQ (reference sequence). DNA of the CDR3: TGTGCCAGCAGCTTAGCGGCGGGGACCCAGTACTTC. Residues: CASSLAAGTQYF.

The CDR3 DNA follows: TGTGCCAGCACCGTAATGGGGGGAAGCTGGGGCTACACCTTC. Translated: CASTVMGGSWGYTF. The chain uses TRBV28 and TRBJ1-2; TRBD1 might be the D (5 bases). The length of the CDR3 is 14 residues. Between the trimmed V and J ends, which lost 7 bases and 8 bases, there was a span of 20 bases. The germline gives CDR1 MDHEN, CDR2 SYDVKM.